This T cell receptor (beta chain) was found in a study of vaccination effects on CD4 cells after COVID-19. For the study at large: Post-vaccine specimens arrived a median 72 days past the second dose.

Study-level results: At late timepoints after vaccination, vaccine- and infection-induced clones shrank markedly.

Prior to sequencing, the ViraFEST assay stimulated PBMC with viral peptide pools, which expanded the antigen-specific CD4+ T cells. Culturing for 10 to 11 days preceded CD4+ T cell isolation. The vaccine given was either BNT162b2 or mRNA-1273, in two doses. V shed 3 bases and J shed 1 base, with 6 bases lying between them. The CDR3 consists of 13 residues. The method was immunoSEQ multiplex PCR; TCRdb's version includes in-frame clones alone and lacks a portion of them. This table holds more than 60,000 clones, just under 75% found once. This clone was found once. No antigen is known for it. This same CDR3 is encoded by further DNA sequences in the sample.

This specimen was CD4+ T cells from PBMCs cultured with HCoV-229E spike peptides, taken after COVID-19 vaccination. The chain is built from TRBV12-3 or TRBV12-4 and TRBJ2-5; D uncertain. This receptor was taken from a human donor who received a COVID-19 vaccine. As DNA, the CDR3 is TGTGCCAGCAGTTTTCGCAGCCAAGAGACCCAGTACTTC. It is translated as CASSFRSQETQYF.